A single TCR beta chain is shown here with its context. This entry is derived from a study of blood T cells in healthy people across ages. Donors each provided ten milliliters of peripheral blood. A minimum of 6 micrograms of total RNA was extracted per sample. Alongside a J-beta primer mix, a sample-barcoded 5' primer served in a second PCR lasting roughly 6 to 11 cycles. Each cDNA was tagged by a template-switch adaptor containing 12 random nucleotides. From each sample, at least 3 million paired-end reads containing CDR3 were obtained. Via MiXCR, TCRdb re-called the 5' RACE reads, giving one row per CDR3 protein. This table has roughly 1.5 million distinct CDR3 sequences, roughly 43% appearing once. Germline V gives CDR1 LGHNT, CDR2 FRNRAP. This CDR3 has 14 residues. Trimming took 3 bases from V and 6 from J, leaving 12 bases between them.

The sequenced sample consisted of blood. The genes are TRBV12-5 and TRBJ2-1; D is tentatively TRBD1 or TRBD2 (6 bases each). The TCR sequence derives from a woman aged 18-30 years in good health. The CDR3 spells CASGFGGLGNEQFF. Here the CDR3 DNA reads TGTGCTAGTGGTTTTGGGGGGCTGGGCAATGAGCAGTTCTTC. Full variable domain (missing parts from reference TRBV12-5 and TRBJ2-1): DARVTQTPRHKVTEMGQEVTMRCQPILGHNTVFWYRQTMMQGLELLAYFRNRAPLDDSGMPKDRFSAEMPDATLATLKIQPSEPRDSAVYFCASGFGGLGNEQFFGPGTRLTVL.